The clone carrying this T cell receptor (beta chain) was detected only a few times. What it recognizes is unknown. This record comes from a study of beta chain features in type 1 diabetes. Study-level background: Age and gender were similar between patients and healthy donors, as were cell yields. Study conclusions and caveats: In all four CD4+ subsets, TCRB CDR3 length was significantly, moderately reduced in type 1 diabetes. Compared with healthy donors, patients appeared to share more similar naive, central memory and regulatory TCRB repertoires.

Expressed TCRB transcripts were sequenced because the isolated RNA had all been reverse transcribed beforehand. The protocol was immunoSEQ multiplex PCR, while the TCRdb copy is restricted to in-frame clones and leaves out a portion. Here the sample spans about 700,000 clones, roughly 13% being singletons. Germline assignment: CDR1 PRHDT and CDR2 FYEKMQ (reference sequence). The V gene lost 1 base and the J gene lost 8 bases, with 3 bases spanning the gap. The CDR3 extends over 11 amino acids. The authors took one heparinised blood draw, averaging approximately 120 mL, from each donor. V gene TRBV13 combines with J gene TRBJ2-1; D uncertain. The clonotype originates from a man in his late teens or twenties with type 1 diabetes. Sequenced: naive CD4+ T cells from blood. The CDR3 coding sequence is TGTGCCAGCAGCTTAGAGGATGAGCAGTTCTTC. Translation gives CASSLEDEQFF.